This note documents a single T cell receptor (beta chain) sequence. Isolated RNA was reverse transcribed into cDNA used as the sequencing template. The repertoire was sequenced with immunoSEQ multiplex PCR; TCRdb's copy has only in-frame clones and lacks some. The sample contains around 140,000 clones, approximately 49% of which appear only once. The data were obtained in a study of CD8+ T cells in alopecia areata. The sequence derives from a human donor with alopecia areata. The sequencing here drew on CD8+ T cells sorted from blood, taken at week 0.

CDR3 sequence reads: CASKQDRVLPPYGYTF. The CDR3 DNA sequence: TGCGCCAGCAAGCAAGACAGGGTCCTTCCCCCCTATGGCTACACCTTC. This rearrangement joins TRBV4-3 to TRBJ1-2, with 7 positions matching TRBD1. Germline V gives CDR1 LGHNA, CDR2 YSLEER. V was clipped by 7 bases and J by 4 bases; unmatched bases: 15. The CDR3 is 16 residues long.